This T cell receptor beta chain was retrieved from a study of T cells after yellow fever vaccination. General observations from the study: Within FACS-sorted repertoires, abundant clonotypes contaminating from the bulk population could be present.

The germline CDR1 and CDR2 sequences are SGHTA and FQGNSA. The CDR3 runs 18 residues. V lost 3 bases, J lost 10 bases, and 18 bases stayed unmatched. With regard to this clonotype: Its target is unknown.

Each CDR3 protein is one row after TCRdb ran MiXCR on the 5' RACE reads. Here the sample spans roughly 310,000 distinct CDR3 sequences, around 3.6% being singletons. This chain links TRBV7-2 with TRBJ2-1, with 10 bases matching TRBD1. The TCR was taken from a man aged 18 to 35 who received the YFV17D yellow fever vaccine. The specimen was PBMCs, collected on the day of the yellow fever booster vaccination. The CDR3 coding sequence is TGTGCCAGCAGCTTTGTAGGGTCCGGGACAGGGGTAAGAGGGGAGCAGTTCTTC. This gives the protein CASSFVGSGTGVRGEQFF.